This paragraph reports one T cell receptor (beta chain). The source of the sample is a study of technical replicates of blood from a handful of donors. The CDR3 is 16 residues long. J gave up 2 bases and V 1 base, and 3 bases lay outside the gene matches. Germline V gene data show CDR1 as SGHAT and CDR2 as FQDESV (reference sequence). Sequenced by immunoSEQ multiplex PCR; TCRdb stores in-frame clones only, minus some. The sample shows approximately 94,000 clones, 95% to 97% of them seen only once. The TCR was taken from a human donor in good health. The chain carries TRBV11-1 and TRBJ2-3; 10 bases line up with TRBD2. Sequenced sample: T cells isolated from PBMCs. CDR3 sequence (DNA): TGTGCCAGCAGCTTAGGGCTAGCGGGAGACACAGATACGCAGTATTTT. Translation gives CASSLGLAGDTDTQYF.